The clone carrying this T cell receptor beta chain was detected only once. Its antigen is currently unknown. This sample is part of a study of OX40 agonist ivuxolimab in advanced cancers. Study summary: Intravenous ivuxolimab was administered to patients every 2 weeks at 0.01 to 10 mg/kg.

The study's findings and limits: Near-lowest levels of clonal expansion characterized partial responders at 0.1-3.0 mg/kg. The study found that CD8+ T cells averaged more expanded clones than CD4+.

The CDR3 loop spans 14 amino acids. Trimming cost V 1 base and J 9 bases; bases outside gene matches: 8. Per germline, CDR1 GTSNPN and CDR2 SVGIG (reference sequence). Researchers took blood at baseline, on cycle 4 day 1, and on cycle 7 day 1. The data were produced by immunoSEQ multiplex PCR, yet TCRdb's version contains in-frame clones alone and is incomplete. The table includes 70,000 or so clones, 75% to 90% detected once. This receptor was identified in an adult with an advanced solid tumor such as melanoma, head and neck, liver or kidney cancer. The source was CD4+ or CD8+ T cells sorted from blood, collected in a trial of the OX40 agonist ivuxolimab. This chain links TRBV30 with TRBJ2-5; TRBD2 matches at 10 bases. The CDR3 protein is CAWSAGLAGGPQYF. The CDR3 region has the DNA TGTGCCTGGAGTGCCGGATTAGCGGGGGGCCCCCAGTACTTC.